This entry is about one T cell receptor (beta chain). Its target antigen remains unknown. No clone much larger than this one lies a single base away; base qualities are absent. The collaborating institutions used their own protocols to collect whole blood in K2EDTA tubes. For TCRbeta analysis, collaborators shipped samples in one of three forms: frozen whole blood, isolated PBMCs, or DNA extracted from either of those sample types. TCRbeta CDR3 regions were amplified from genomic DNA by means of the immunoSEQ Assay, a bias-controlled multiplex PCR. For the original study's pipeline: The number of nucleated cells in each sample was estimated by amplification of reference gene primers within the assay. To quantify the absolute abundance of each unique TCRbeta CDR3 rearrangement, sequence reads were collapsed and filtered. For each sample, productive Simpson clonality was calculated by taking the square root of Simpson's diversity index across productive rearrangements. TCRdb obtained this table from immuneACCESS and retained in-frame rearrangements with V and J assigned. These tables miss some clones; where compared with another copy, unresolved V genes account for less than half of the shortfall, and the remainder is unexplained. V and J calls and clone size come straight from that table; D and trimming were deduced from the DNA. The sample records 200,000 to 300,000 clones, just under 85% of which are singletons. The ten largest clones add up to 1.9% of the sample.

The sample originates from a study of blood T cell repertoires in COVID-19 (dated by TCRdb to 2020 to 2021). Background for the entire study: Samples covering the acute and convalescent phases of COVID-19 were provided by collaborators in the United States, Italy and Spain. The material from the prospective study consisted of cDNA or gDNA derived from T cells, B-cell-depleted T cells, or PBMCs. The dataset comprised deeply sampled blood TCRbeta repertoires from subjects exposed to, actively infected with, or recovered from COVID-19. The repertoires were released in a freely available public database meant as a resource for research on the immune response to SARS-CoV-2. Samples were obtained from the ongoing ImmuneRACE study (first 160 participants) and from approximately 1,200 subjects provided by 6 global collaborators. Nearly every sample came with metadata listing a de-identified subject ID, COVID-19 status, age in years and sex. HLA class I and class II types, where available, came from metadata supplied by the sample provider rather than from assay-based typing. Summary of the overall study and its limitations: The quantity of clinical and demographic metadata differed by source and by participant and was supplied without curation.

The germline V gene gives CDR1 as SGHDT and CDR2 as YYEEEE. V has 4 bases trimmed and J has 0 bases trimmed; junction bases matching no gene number 4. The CDR3 runs 15 residues from the cysteine to the phenylalanine. Here the CDR3 DNA is all that survives: 45 bases in frame from base 1. Rearrangement joined TRBV5-6 to TRBJ2-7; a stretch of 10 junction bases matches TRBD1. Sequenced input: peripheral blood. The source of this sequence is a woman of 80 years or more with acute or convalescent COVID-19. The nucleotide sequence is TGTGCCAGCAGCGAGGACAGGGGGTTCTCCTACGAGCAGTACTTC. Its protein reads: CASSEDRGFSYEQYF.